This T cell receptor (beta chain) was captured in a study of shared clonotypes between healthy human individuals. Naivety among CD8 cells was defined by CD45RO negativity and positive CCR7 selection, thereby excluding terminally differentiated effector memory CD45RA+ cells. This clone was seen once. Its specificity is not known. Study observations and caveats: Investigators expected sequencing depth to affect clonotype sharing among donors. Researchers found naive subsets generally carried larger estimated richness than memory subsets.

The CDR3 runs to 14 residues. The V and J ends lost 4 bases and 3 bases respectively, with 9 bases between them. CDR1 and CDR2 from the germline V gene are MDHEN and SYDVKM. Every subset's genomic DNA went evenly onto several immunoSEQ plates. Repertoires were generated with immunoSEQ multiplex PCR, while TCRdb's copy carries only in-frame clones and drops some. There are 500,000 to 700,000 clones in the sample; about 95% occur only once, and around 0.12% lies in the top ten. The sequencing sample was made of naive CD8+ T cells sorted from blood. The rearrangement links TRBV28 to TRBJ1-4; no definite D call. The TCR originated in a young woman in good health. The CDR3 DNA sequence: TGTGCCAGCAGTTCGGGGAGTGCTAATGAAAAACTGTTTTTT. It codes for CASSSGSANEKLFF.